These 31 T cell receptor beta chains were sequenced from one sample in a study of graft-versus-host responses after intestinal transplantation. Sequenced by immunoSEQ multiplex PCR; TCRdb stores in-frame clones only, minus some. Of fewer than 30,000 clones detected, 90% to 95% appear once; the ten largest clones hold roughly 0.58%. Sequencing used PBMCs, obtained 18 days after transplant. The receptors were sampled from a human patient who received an intestinal transplant, so some T cells may come from the graft donor.

The genes are TRBV7-9 and TRBJ1-1; 7 bases agree with TRBD1. Germline V gene lookup returns CDR1 SEHNR and CDR2 FQNEAQ (reference sequence). This CDR3 spans 13 amino acids. V trimming: 7 bases; J trimming: 0 bases; junction bases outside the gene matches: 2. This CDR3 reads CASTGQVNTEAFF. Written as DNA, the CDR3 is TGTGCCAGCACCGGACAGGTGAACACTGAAGCTTTCTTT.

CDR3 amino acids: CASSFGISGASSYNSPLHF. As DNA, the CDR3 is TGTGCCAGCAGCTTTGGCATTTCGGGGGCGAGCTCCTATAATTCACCCCTCCACTTT. The gene calls are TRBV7-9 and TRBJ1-6; weak D call: TRBD1 (6 bases). Germline V gene lookup returns CDR1 SEHNR and CDR2 FQNEAQ (reference sequence). Trimming took 3 bases from V and 0 from J, leaving 18 bases between them. The CDR3 runs 19 residues.

The V and J genes are TRBV7-2 and TRBJ2-1; maybe TRBD2 (5 bases). This CDR3 contains 13 residues. V was pared by 2 bases and J by 9 bases, with 11 bases between. The germline CDR1 and CDR2 sequences are SGHTA and FQGNSA. The CDR3 reads CASSLFSVVEQFF. As DNA, the CDR3 is TGTGCCAGCAGCTTATTTAGCGTGGTTGAGCAGTTCTTC. Drawing the rest from reference TRBV7-2 and TRBJ2-1, the complete variable domain is GAGVSQSPSNKVTEKGKDVELRCDPISGHTALYWYRQSLGQGLEFLIYFQGNSAPDKSGLPSDRFSAERTGGSVSTLTIQRTQQEDSAVYLCASSLFSVVEQFFGPGTRLTVL.

On this clone itself: The sample holds other DNA sequences that translate to the same CDR3. This chain links TRBV5-4 with TRBJ2-1; D remains ambiguous. The V gene lost 0 bases and the J gene lost 5 bases, with 3 bases spanning the gap. Per the germline V gene, CDR1 is SGHNT and CDR2 is YYREEE (reference sequence). The CDR3 sequence is 12 residues long. Here the CDR3 DNA reads TGTGCCAGCAGCTTGGTTGACAATGAGCAGTTCTTC. Its translation is CASSLVDNEQFF.

The chain couples TRBV4-1 to TRBJ1-5; weak D call: TRBD1 (6 bases). The V and J ends lost 0 bases and 4 bases respectively, with 13 bases between them. This CDR3 has 16 amino acids. Germline CDR1 MGHRA, CDR2 YSYEKL. CDR3 DNA: TGCGCCAGCAGCCAAGAGGTTTCCAGGGGAAATCAGCCCCAGCATTTT. This encodes CASSQEVSRGNQPQHF.

The CDR3 protein is CAWRSTGLPYNSPLHF. The CDR3 region has the DNA TGTGCCTGGAGGTCAACAGGGCTACCCTATAATTCACCCCTCCACTTT. V gene TRBV30 combines with J gene TRBJ1-6; D perhaps matches TRBD1 (6 bases). V lost 3 bases and J lost 2, with 14 bases in between. This CDR3 has 16 amino acids. Looked up from germline, CDR1 is GTSNPN and CDR2 is SVGIG (reference sequence).

This rearrangement joins TRBV5-4 to TRBJ2-1, with D unresolved. Germline V gene lookup returns CDR1 SGHNT and CDR2 YYREEE (reference sequence). The CDR3 extends over 15 amino acids. V was trimmed by 1 base and J by 0 bases, leaving 8 bases between them. The CDR3 DNA reads TGTGCCAGCAGCTTGATGGTGGACTCCTACAATGAGCAGTTCTTC. Its translation is CASSLMVDSYNEQFF.

As concerns this clone: An end of the junction differs from the germline gene, which may be a read error. The chain recombines TRBV4-1 with TRBJ2-1; 10 bases are shared with TRBD2. There are 21 residues in the CDR3. The germline CDR1 and CDR2 sequences are MGHRA and YSYEKL. DNA for the CDR3: TGCGCCAGCAGCCAAGTAGTCTTTATAAGCGGGGGGGTCGACGCCTACAATGGGCAGTTCTTC. Protein sequence: CASSQVVFISGGVDAYNGQFF.

The chain uses TRBV11-2 and TRBJ2-7; D ambiguous. Trimming took off 3 bases at V and 7 bases at J, with 10 bases between the two ends. This CDR3 spans 12 amino acids. Germline CDR1 SGHAT, CDR2 FQNNGV. The DNA for the CDR3 is TGTGCCAGCAGCTTTAGTAACCGAGAGCAGTACTTC. Translation gives CASSFSNREQYF.

The chain recombines TRBV19 with TRBJ2-1; TRBD1 agrees at 7 bases. The CDR3 is made up of 14 amino acids. The junction had 5 bases not matched to a gene; V was cut back by 2 bases and J by 7 bases. CDR1 is LNHDA, CDR2 SQIVND, per germline (reference sequence). The CDR3 loop reads CASSIIGTDNEQFF. In DNA, the CDR3 is TGTGCCAGTAGTATAATTGGGACAGATAATGAGCAGTTCTTC.

The genes are TRBV9 and TRBJ2-1; D unclear. Germline loops: CDR1 SGDLS, CDR2 YYNGEE. V lost 0 bases, J lost 4 bases, and 11 bases lay in between. The CDR3 loop spans 15 amino acids. CDR3 in DNA: TGTGCCAGCAGCGTAGAGCAAGTGAGGTACAATGAGCAGTTCTTC. Its translation is CASSVEQVRYNEQFF.

The chain has TRBV15 and TRBJ2-3; D is unclear. Germline CDR1 and CDR2: LNHNV and YYDKDF (reference sequence). Trimming took off 5 bases at V and 0 bases at J, with 12 bases between the two ends. The CDR3 contains 15 residues. Here the CDR3 reads CATSGHFPSTDTQYF. The DNA of the CDR3 is TGTGCCACCAGCGGCCACTTCCCTAGCACAGATACGCAGTATTTT.

The table lists this clone with a few counts. The rearrangement uses TRBV5-4 and TRBJ1-3; the D gene is possibly TRBD1 (5 bases). V shed 1 base and J shed 1 base, with 12 bases lying between them. Germline-derived CDR1 and CDR2 are SGHNT and YYREEE (reference sequence). The CDR3 covers 16 residues. The chain's CDR3 is CASSLPGPSSGNTIYF. In nucleotides, the CDR3 is TGTGCCAGCAGCTTGCCAGGGCCATCTTCTGGAAACACCATATATTTT.

V usage is TRBV29-1 and J usage is TRBJ2-5, with 8 nucleotides matching TRBD2. The V gene's germline CDR1 is SQVTM and CDR2 ANQGSEA. V shed 6 bases and J 5 bases; nucleotides not matched to a gene: 8. The CDR3 consists of 13 residues. In nucleotides, the CDR3 is TGCAGCGTAGGTCGGGGGGGCTGGGAGACCCAGTACTTC. Its protein is CSVGRGGWETQYF. The variable domain in full, completed from reference TRBV29-1 and TRBJ2-5, reads SAVISQKPSRDICQRGTSLTIQCQVDSQVTMMFWYRQQPGQSLTLIATANQGSEATYESGFVIDKFPISRPNLTFSTLTVSNMSPEDSSIYLCSVGRGGWETQYFGPGTRLLVL.

The chain is built from TRBV2 and TRBJ2-1, with a tentative D call TRBD2 (5 bases). V shed 5 bases and J shed 4 bases, with 15 bases lying between them. The CDR3 has 15 residues. CDR1 and CDR2 from the germline V gene are SNHLY and FYNNEI. DNA for the CDR3: TGTGCCAGCAGTCTAACTAGAGCCCCGTACAATGAGCAGTTCTTC. It is translated as CASSLTRAPYNEQFF.

J is TRBJ2-7 and V is TRBV19, with 9 bases identical to TRBD1. This CDR3 has 15 residues. The germline V gene has CDR1 LNHDA and CDR2 SQIVND (reference sequence). Losses at the gene ends were 4 bases for V and 4 bases for J; bases not matched to a gene: 8. CDR3 region: CASSTPDRGEYEQYF. The CDR3 bases are TGTGCCAGTAGTACGCCGGACAGGGGAGAGTACGAGCAGTACTTC.

CDR3 DNA sequence: TGTGCTAGTGGTCTGTTTAGCGGTGAGCAGTTCTTC. Translated, it gives CASGLFSGEQFF. The V and J genes are TRBV12-5 and TRBJ2-1; D might be TRBD2 (6 bases). Germline V gene data show CDR1 as LGHNT and CDR2 as FRNRAP. The germline V and J ends were trimmed by 5 bases and 9 bases, with 11 bases remaining between them. The CDR3 sequence is 12 residues long.

The chain links TRBV4-1 to TRBJ1-6, with 8 positions matching TRBD1. The CDR3 totals 15 residues. Looked up from germline, CDR1 is MGHRA and CDR2 is YSYEKL. V trimming: 1 base; J trimming: 11 bases; junction bases outside the gene matches: 7. CDR3: CASSQVWTGQAPLHF. DNA for the CDR3: TGCGCCAGCAGCCAAGTCTGGACGGGACAGGCACCCCTCCACTTT.

The chain uses TRBV13 and TRBJ2-1, with 11 bases fitting TRBD2. Unmatched junction bases numbered 9, after V lost 5 bases and J lost 9 bases. The germline V gene has CDR1 PRHDT and CDR2 FYEKMQ (reference sequence). This CDR3 has 15 amino acids. The CDR3, as DNA: TGTGCCAGCAGCCCCGGGACTAGCGGCGGAGCTGAGCAGTTCTTC. Protein sequence: CASSPGTSGGAEQFF.

The genes are TRBV29-1 and TRBJ1-3, with D possibly matching TRBD1 (6 bases). Germline V lookup: CDR1 SQVTM, CDR2 ANQGSEA. The CDR3 consists of 12 residues. The V end lost 7 bases, the J end lost 4 bases, and 11 bases lay between the germline ends. The CDR3 DNA reads as TGCAGCGCCGAGGGGGGGGGAAACACCATATATTTT. Translated, it gives CSAEGGGNTIYF.

This chain joins TRBV2 and TRBJ2-7; TRBD1 is a possible D gene (6 bases). Trimming took 7 bases from V and 4 from J, leaving 14 bases between them. Per the germline V gene, CDR1 is SNHLY and CDR2 is FYNNEI. The CDR3 is made up of 13 amino acids. CDR3 amino acids: CASKETGLYEQYF. CDR3 nucleotide sequence: TGTGCCAGCAAGGAGACAGGCCTGTACGAGCAGTACTTC.

The V call is TRBV12-5, the J call TRBJ1-5; 10 nucleotides line up with TRBD1. V was clipped by 5 bases and J by 4 bases; unmatched bases: 8. Germline CDR1 reads LGHNT; CDR2 reads FRNRAP. The CDR3 is made up of 16 amino acids. DNA of the CDR3: TGTGCTAGTGGTCCACTGGGACAGGGGAATAATCAGCCCCAGCATTTT. This sequence encodes CASGPLGQGNNQPQHF.

This chain joins TRBV5-5 and TRBJ2-7; the D is unclear. Looked up from germline, CDR1 is SGHKS and CDR2 is YYEKEE (reference sequence). Trimming removed 3 bases at V and 1 base at J, with 14 bases between. The CDR3 runs 15 residues. The CDR3 DNA is TGTGCCAGCAGCTCGACTCCGGGTCCATCCTACGAGCAGTACTTC. Translated, it gives CASSSTPGPSYEQYF.

This clone was picked up one time. The chain employs TRBV2 and TRBJ1-2; 7 bases are shared with TRBD1. Trimming took 4 bases from V and 4 from J; bases not matched to a gene: 3. This CDR3 region has 13 residues. Germline V lookup: CDR1 SNHLY, CDR2 FYNNEI. CDR3 amino acids: CASSAGTVYGYTF. The CDR3 DNA is TGTGCCAGCAGTGCCGGGACAGTCTATGGCTACACCTTC.

The chain is built from TRBV6-1 and TRBJ2-3; no firm D call. The CDR3 length is 14 residues. Germline CDR1 MNHNS, CDR2 SASEGT. With 3 bases removed from V and 0 bases from J, the gap between germline ends came to 7 bases. The CDR3 nucleotides are TGTGCCAGCAGTGACACAGTTAGCACAGATACGCAGTATTTT. Amino acid sequence: CASSDTVSTDTQYF.

The V call is TRBV5-1, the J call TRBJ2-5, with D perhaps matching TRBD2 (5 bases). The DNA matches TRBJ2-7 better at its end, which makes the J call doubtful. In germline, CDR1 is SGHRS, CDR2 YFSETQ. The CDR3 runs 13 residues. CDR3 DNA: TGCGCCAGCCGCGGGTCTAGCTCCTACGAGCAGTACTTC. Protein sequence: CASRGSSSYEQYF.

The count of this clone is one. This sequence joins TRBV10-3 and TRBJ2-1; D remains ambiguous. V was pared by 4 bases and J by 2 bases, with 6 bases between. Germline values: CDR1 ENHRY, CDR2 SYGVKD. This CDR3 is built from 13 residues. This CDR3 is CAISAVPYNEQFF. The CDR3 DNA reads as TGTGCCATCAGTGCGGTCCCCTACAATGAGCAGTTCTTC.

This sequence joins TRBV19 and TRBJ2-6, with D unresolved. Germline V gene sequence: CDR1 LNHDA, CDR2 SQIVND (reference sequence). CDR3 length: 16 amino acids. With 6 bases removed from V and 0 bases from J, the gap between germline ends came to 12 bases. CDR3 protein: CASRKSPDSGANVLTF. CDR3 nucleotides: TGTGCCAGTAGGAAGAGCCCAGACTCTGGGGCCAACGTCCTGACTTTC.

The chain employs TRBV13 and TRBJ1-1; D not certain. Germline V lookup: CDR1 PRHDT, CDR2 FYEKMQ (reference sequence). This CDR3 has 13 amino acids. Deletions cut 5 bases from V and 1 base from J, with 8 bases between. CDR3 loop: CASSPRRNTEAFF. The CDR3, as DNA: TGTGCCAGCAGCCCTCGACGGAACACTGAAGCTTTCTTT.

The chain carries TRBV5-1 and TRBJ2-3; TRBD1 matches at 7 bases. Germline V gene sequence: CDR1 SGHRS, CDR2 YFSETQ. V lost 7 bases and J lost 3; bases outside the gene matches: 11. The CDR3 spans 15 residues. CDR3 in DNA: TGCGCCAGCCCTGAAAGACAGGGACCAACAGATACGCAGTATTTT. The encoded protein is CASPERQGPTDTQYF.

The rearrangement joins TRBV6-1 to TRBJ2-1; TRBD1 matches at 9 bases. The CDR3 consists of 14 residues. The germline V gene has CDR1 MNHNS and CDR2 SASEGT. J was trimmed by 6 bases and V by 6 bases; bases with no gene match: 6. The DNA of the CDR3 is TGTGCCAGCAGGCTGGGACAGGGCGGCAATGAGCAGTTCTTC. It translates to CASRLGQGGNEQFF.